The rows below give T cell receptor beta chains drawn from one sample of a study of cytomegalovirus exposure and HLA in healthy donors. TCRdb's copy holds only in-frame clones and misses some; the assay was immunoSEQ multiplex PCR. The table shows approximately 100,000 clones, with over 70% occurring only once. The specimen was PBMCs. These receptor sequences come from a female donor in good health and CMV-seronegative. Both conserved end residues are part of each CDR3. D genes are given only for firm matches. Clone size is shown for a subset of rows, as once, few, many or a class of expanded clone.

v_call: TRBV7-7
j_call: TRBJ2-3
clone_size: -
d_call: -
cdr3_aa: CASSSRGGDTQYF
cdr3_nt: TGTGCCAGCAGCTCCAGGGGCGGTGATACGCAGTATTTT

v_call: TRBV7-2
j_call: TRBJ2-7
clone_size: -
d_call: TRBD2
cdr3_aa: CASSYTTSSSYEQYF
cdr3_nt: TGTGCCAGCAGCTACACGACTAGCAGTTCCTACGAGCAGTACTTC

v_call: TRBV19
j_call: TRBJ2-7
clone_size: once
d_call: TRBD2
cdr3_aa: CASRARDGLAGNEQYF
cdr3_nt: TGTGCCAGTAGAGCCCGTGACGGACTAGCGGGAAACGAGCAGTACTTC

v_call: TRBV15
j_call: TRBJ1-5
clone_size: -
d_call: -
cdr3_aa: CATSAGQLNQPQHF
cdr3_nt: TGTGCCACCAGCGCCGGACAGCTCAATCAGCCCCAGCATTTT

v_call: TRBV20-1
j_call: TRBJ2-7
clone_size: once
d_call: -
cdr3_aa: CSARRSYEQYF
cdr3_nt: TGCAGTGCTAGGCGGTCCTACGAGCAGTACTTC

v_call: TRBV10-3
j_call: TRBJ2-2
clone_size: -
d_call: -
cdr3_aa: CAISESGGQVNTGELFF
cdr3_nt: TGTGCCATCAGTGAGTCGGGAGGACAGGTGAACACCGGGGAGCTGTTTTTT

v_call: TRBV6-1
j_call: TRBJ2-7
clone_size: -
d_call: TRBD2
cdr3_aa: CASSAGLARTGQYF
cdr3_nt: TGTGCCAGCAGTGCGGGACTAGCGAGAACCGGGCAGTACTTC

v_call: TRBV6-6
j_call: TRBJ2-7
clone_size: few
d_call: -
cdr3_aa: CASTGSYEQYF
cdr3_nt: TGTGCCAGCACAGGGTCCTACGAGCAGTACTTC

v_call: TRBV5-8
j_call: TRBJ2-7
clone_size: -
d_call: -
cdr3_aa: CASSRGSGSYEQYF
cdr3_nt: TGTGCCAGCAGCCGAGGGTCGGGCTCCTACGAGCAGTACTTC

v_call: TRBV27
j_call: TRBJ1-2
clone_size: -
d_call: -
cdr3_aa: CASRRDRRDSYTF
cdr3_nt: TGTGCCAGCAGGCGGGACCGCAGAGATAGCTACACCTTC

v_call: TRBV25-1
j_call: TRBJ1-1
clone_size: -
d_call: -
cdr3_aa: CASRNRDITEAFF
cdr3_nt: TGTGCCAGCAGAAACCGGGACATCACTGAAGCTTTCTTT

v_call: TRBV10-2
j_call: TRBJ2-7
clone_size: -
d_call: TRBD2
cdr3_aa: CASSDLAGSYEQYF
cdr3_nt: TGCGCCAGCAGTGACCTAGCGGGTTCCTACGAGCAGTACTTC

v_call: TRBV5-1
j_call: TRBJ2-5
clone_size: -
d_call: TRBD2
cdr3_aa: CASSLKAGVETQYF
cdr3_nt: TGCGCCAGCAGCTTAAAAGCGGGAGTGGAGACCCAGTACTTC

v_call: TRBV6-5
j_call: TRBJ1-5
clone_size: -
d_call: -
cdr3_aa: CASAPSGIHNQPQHF
cdr3_nt: TGTGCCAGCGCCCCGTCGGGGATCCACAATCAGCCCCAGCATTTT

v_call: TRBV30
j_call: TRBJ1-2
clone_size: few
d_call: -
cdr3_aa: CAWISGAVYGYTF
cdr3_nt: TGTGCCTGGATATCAGGGGCGGTCTATGGCTACACCTTC

v_call: TRBV18
j_call: TRBJ1-1
clone_size: -
d_call: TRBD1
cdr3_aa: CASSPIPPGTGVTEAFF
cdr3_nt: TGTGCCAGCTCACCAATTCCCCCTGGGACAGGGGTCACTGAAGCTTTCTTT

v_call: TRBV27
j_call: TRBJ2-3
clone_size: few
d_call: TRBD2
cdr3_aa: CASSSDNGLAGRWVDTQYF
cdr3_nt: TGTGCCAGCAGTTCGGACAATGGACTAGCGGGGAGGTGGGTAGATACGCAGTATTTT